This TCR beta chain emerged from a study of PD-1 blockade in mismatch repair-deficient tumors. Whole-study results and caveats: About 4.5% of the roughly 140 peptide-expanded blood TCRs were also found in tumor.

Data came from immunoSEQ multiplex PCR; TCRdb stores just in-frame clones and leaves some out. The sample lists about 13,000 clones, around four fifths occurring once. Time point given: roughly 10-day in vitro stimulation with candidate neoantigen peptide 4. PCR or immunohistochemistry showed mismatch repair deficiency in every enrolled patient. A few pembrolizumab responders had their TCRs sequenced. Seven or eight ELISpot-reactive neoantigen peptides each drove a roughly eleven-day in vitro stimulation. As to this clone: Its specificity is not known.

The CDR3 length is 12 residues. CDR1 and CDR2 (germline): MNHEY, SVGAGI. Trimming pared 6 bases from V and 4 bases from J, leaving 10 bases between. The V and J genes are TRBV6-5 and TRBJ2-7, with D perhaps matching TRBD1 or TRBD2 (5 bases each). This TCR derives from an adult with mismatch repair-deficient cancer. Specimen: cells cultured in vitro, collected from a patient treated with pembrolizumab. The DNA of the CDR3 is TGTGCCAGCAGAGGGGACGTTTACGAGCAGTACTTC. It yields the protein CASRGDVYEQYF.